The sequence of this T cell receptor beta chain was determined in a study of regulatory T cells in long-lasting Graves disease (dated by TCRdb to 2020 to 2023). A note on the overall study: Persistent Graves' disease was defined as antithyroid drug treatment for over 5 years with persistently positive TSH receptor autoantibodies. TCR sequencing covered roughly 13 persistent and around 20 newly diagnosed Graves' disease patients, around 35 samples in total. The study was conducted in China and was registered as a clinical trial. Patients with persistent Graves' disease were compared with patients with newly diagnosed Graves' disease using TCR sequencing and RNA sequencing of peripheral blood. In the clinical cohort, patients with persistent Graves' disease had used antithyroid drugs for an average of approximately eleven years.

General conclusions and limits of the study: Compared with newly diagnosed patients, persistent Graves' disease patients had lower TCR Shannon entropy and fewer highly expanded clones, which suggests clonal expansion. TRBV28, TRBJ1-2 and TRBJ2-5 were preferentially used in persistent disease, while TRBV20-1 and TRBJ2-1 were favored in newly diagnosed disease. More public clonotypes were shared among persistent patients (approximately 3,000) than among newly diagnosed patients (roughly 1,000). The small sample size was acknowledged by the authors as a limitation that may reduce accuracy. Sequencing and analysis were restricted to the TCR beta chain. Peripheral blood alone was examined, since thyroid tissue, which constituted the primary lesion, could not be accessed.

The junction shows trimming of 2 bases on V and 2 bases on J, plus 6 bases between the germline ends. Based on the germline V gene, the CDR1 and CDR2 sequences are SGHTA and FQGNSA. The CDR3 sequence holds 13 residues, the cysteine and phenylalanine included. Of all the DNA, just the CDR3 is kept, 39 bases in frame from base 1. The library was built by means of multiplex PCR. The instrument was an Illumina HiSeq 4000. CDR3 regions were amplified by Arm-PCR with iRepertoire HTBI primers to construct TCR beta libraries. Before sequencing, the PCR products went through gel purification. On the study's bioinformatics: A total of fewer than 65 TRBV and approximately 15 TRBJ segments were identified across samples and were used for gene usage analysis of CDR3 amino acid clonotypes. COPE and FqMerger were used to merge filtered high-quality paired reads into contigs. BLAST was used to align contigs to IMGT TRBV, TRBD and TRBJ reference genes, with CDR3 defined following IMGT. Clonotypes above 0.1% frequency were classified as highly expanded clones. Shannon entropy served as the measure of repertoire diversity, while the Gini coefficient captured V-J evenness. Clonotypes shared by more than one individual were considered public. The public reads were reanalyzed by TCRdb: fastp trimming at Q25, MiXCR alignment, in-frame beta chains only. Rows merge per CDR3 protein into single entries with the most common DNA and genes. The V and J calls were determined by TCRdb, not by the authors. The sample profile shows about half a million distinct CDR3 sequences; 20% to 25% of them were found once. Jointly, the top ten make up around 13% of the sample.

Sample time point, as interpreted from the label and publication: persistent/refractory GD, antithyroid drugs over 5 years with positive TRAb. For both TCR sequencing and RNA sequencing, RNA was extracted from PBMCs using TRIzol. The diagnosis of Graves' disease was made according to American Thyroid Association guidelines. The patients came from an endocrinology department in Xi'an, China. Each patient gave 9 to 10 milliliters of peripheral blood, collected in an EDTA anticoagulant tube. Ficoll Paque Plus density gradient separation was used to isolate PBMCs, and no further T cell sorting was done. An Agilent 2100 Bioanalyzer and agarose gel were used to check RNA quality, and a NanoDrop 2000 was used to measure RNA concentration. This clonotype appeared many times. The antigen it recognizes is unknown. No base-level quality is on record; no much larger clone is a single base apart.

The chain was built from TRBV7-2 and TRBJ2-5; confidence is insufficient to name the D gene. This sample comprised peripheral blood mononuclear cells (PBMCs), obtained when the disease was refractory, from a patient treated with antithyroid drugs. This sequence originates from a female donor with Graves disease. The CDR3 protein sequence reads: CASSLRVQETQYF. The DNA reads as follows: TGTGCCAGCAGCTTACGGGTTCAAGAGACCCAGTACTTC.